What follows are 5 T cell receptor beta chains derived from one specimen sequenced in a study of identical twins. TCRdb recomputed calls from the 5' RACE reads with MiXCR, one row per CDR3 protein. The sample yields over 200,000 distinct CDR3 sequences, under 12% seen once. The sample comprised memory T cells sorted from blood. These receptors were collected from a middle-aged man in good health.

This clonotype was counted only a few times. V gene TRBV6-1 combines with J gene TRBJ2-1; 11 bases line up with TRBD2. The germline CDR1 and CDR2 sequences are MNHNS and SASEGT. The CDR3 has 15 amino acids. V lost 6 bases to trimming and J lost 8 bases; unmatched junction nucleotides: 9. The CDR3 region has the DNA TGTGCCAGCAGGTTCCGTAGCGGGAGGGGCTATGAGCAGTTCTTC. Its protein is CASRFRSGRGYEQFF.

This clonotype was recorded only once. The chain has TRBV6-2 or TRBV6-3 and TRBJ2-1, with 7 bases matching TRBD2. The V gene end was trimmed by 5 bases and the J gene end by 7 bases; junction bases not matched to a gene: 11. The V gene's germline CDR1 is MNHEY and CDR2 SVGEGT. The CDR3 is 15 residues long. As DNA, the CDR3 is TGTGCCAGCAGTAGAGTTCCGCGGGGGTTGAATGAGCAGTTCTTC. The encoded protein is CASSRVPRGLNEQFF.

This clonotype was observed many times. The chain recombines TRBV6-5 with TRBJ2-5, with 8 positions matching TRBD1. V lost 4 bases, J lost 4 bases, and 5 bases stayed unmatched. This CDR3 is built from 14 residues. Germline lookup yields CDR1 MNHEY and CDR2 SVGAGI. The CDR3 DNA reads TGTGCCAGCAGTTTTGGACAGGGAGGAGAGACCCAGTACTTC. Translation gives CASSFGQGGETQYF.

This clonotype was observed a handful of times. This rearrangement joins TRBV7-8 to TRBJ2-1, with D tentatively TRBD1 or TRBD2 (5 bases each). The CDR3 has 15 residues. Trimming cost V 2 bases and J 4 bases, with 12 bases left between them. In germline, CDR1 is SGHVS, CDR2 FQNEAQ. For the CDR3, the DNA is TGTGCCAGCAGCTTATCTCGGGACCCTTACAATGAGCAGTTCTTC. Amino acids: CASSLSRDPYNEQFF.

This clonotype was seen repeatedly, ten times or more. The rearrangement links TRBV6-5 to TRBJ2-3; D call uncertain. V lost 3 bases to trimming and J lost 1 base, with 8 bases between them. Germline CDR1 is MNHEY and CDR2 is SVGAGI. The CDR3 contains 14 residues. The chain's CDR3 is CASSYRRRTDTQYF. CDR3 nucleotides: TGTGCCAGCAGTTATCGAAGACGCACAGATACGCAGTATTTT.